Following are 8 T cell receptor beta chains from one sample sequenced in a study of cytomegalovirus exposure and HLA in healthy donors. Primers: 60 Vbeta forward and 13 Jbeta reverse. Produced via immunoSEQ multiplex PCR; TCRdb's table is partial and in-frame only. There are about 150,000 clones in the sample; 65% to 75% occur only once, and around 4.7% lies in the top ten. Sequenced sample: PBMCs. These receptors were obtained from a man aged 55 to 70 in good health and CMV-seronegative.

V usage is TRBV9 and J usage is TRBJ2-2; 9 bases match TRBD2. The CDR3 length is 17 residues. Per germline, CDR1 SGDLS and CDR2 YYNGEE. The ends lost 0 bases at V and 0 bases at J; junction bases unmatched: 3. CDR3: CASSVGPSGTNTGELFF. The CDR3 region has the DNA TGTGCCAGCAGCGTAGGTCCTAGCGGGACGAACACCGGGGAGCTGTTTTTT.

The table lists this clone with a few counts. The chain joins TRBV27 to TRBJ2-1; D call uncertain. The CDR3 is 14 residues long. V was trimmed by 6 bases and J by 2 bases, leaving 11 bases between them. Germline V gene data show CDR1 as MNHEY and CDR2 as SMNVEV (reference sequence). CDR3 sequence reads: CASSLGQTYNEQFF. Written as DNA, the CDR3 is TGTGCCAGCAGCTTAGGGCAGACCTACAATGAGCAGTTCTTC.

This chain joins TRBV5-1 and TRBJ1-5; tentatively, D is TRBD1 (6 bases). The CDR3 consists of 14 residues. From germline, CDR1 is SGHRS and CDR2 YFSETQ. Trimming removed 4 bases from V and 1 base from J, with 9 bases in between. The CDR3 nucleotides read TGCGCCAGCAGCCCAGGGACAAGCAATCAGCCCCAGCATTTT. This gives the protein CASSPGTSNQPQHF.

The V and J genes are TRBV7-2 and TRBJ2-2; 8 bases line up with TRBD2. V lost 1 base and J lost 7; bases outside the gene matches: 11. CDR3 length equals 17 residues. In germline, CDR1 is SGHTA, CDR2 FQGNSA. The CDR3 here is CASSLGSAGAARGELFF. The CDR3 DNA sequence: TGTGCCAGCAGCTTAGGTTCAGCGGGAGCCGCCCGCGGGGAGCTGTTTTTT.

The chain recombines TRBV19 with TRBJ2-2; a possible D gene is TRBD2 (6 bases). CDR1 and CDR2 from the germline V gene are LNHDA and SQIVND (reference sequence). CDR3 length: 15 amino acids. V shed 4 bases and J shed 1 base, with 10 bases lying between them. The CDR3 coding sequence is TGTGCCAGTAGTACCCATAGCGGGAACACCGGGGAGCTGTTTTTT. It specifies CASSTHSGNTGELFF. Combining the CDR3 with reference TRBV19 and TRBJ2-2 gives the whole variable domain DGGITQSPKYLFRKEGQNVTLSCEQNLNHDAMYWYRQDPGQGLRLIYYSQIVNDFQKGDIAEGYSVSREKKESFPLTVTSAQKNPTAFYLCASSTHSGNTGELFFGEGSRLTVL.

This clone was seen at least ten times. This chain connects TRBV30 to TRBJ2-3; weak D call: TRBD1 (6 bases). There are 12 residues in the CDR3. V lost 2 bases and J 8 bases, leaving 11 bases between the germline ends. The germline V gene has CDR1 GTSNPN and CDR2 SVGIG (reference sequence). CDR3 in DNA: TGTGCCTGGAGTACAGGGTCGGGTACGCAGTATTTT. It specifies CAWSTGSGTQYF.

J is TRBJ1-3 and V is TRBV6-6; D unresolved. The V end was cut by 5 bases, the J end by 2 bases, with 10 bases between. In germline, CDR1 is MNHNY, CDR2 SVGAGI (reference sequence). The CDR3 covers 14 residues. The CDR3 DNA reads as TGTGCCAGCAGTATGCCAGGTGCTGGAAACACCATATATTTT. Translation gives CASSMPGAGNTIYF.

The chain joins TRBV4-1 to TRBJ1-2; D possibly corresponds to TRBD1 (5 bases). Germline CDR1 is MGHRA and CDR2 is YSYEKL. The CDR3 loop spans 13 amino acids. Trimming removed 5 bases from V and 4 bases from J, with 11 bases in between. CDR3 bases: TGCGCCAGCAGCGGGGGAGGAGGCTATGGCTACACCTTC. Amino acid sequence: CASSGGGGYGYTF.